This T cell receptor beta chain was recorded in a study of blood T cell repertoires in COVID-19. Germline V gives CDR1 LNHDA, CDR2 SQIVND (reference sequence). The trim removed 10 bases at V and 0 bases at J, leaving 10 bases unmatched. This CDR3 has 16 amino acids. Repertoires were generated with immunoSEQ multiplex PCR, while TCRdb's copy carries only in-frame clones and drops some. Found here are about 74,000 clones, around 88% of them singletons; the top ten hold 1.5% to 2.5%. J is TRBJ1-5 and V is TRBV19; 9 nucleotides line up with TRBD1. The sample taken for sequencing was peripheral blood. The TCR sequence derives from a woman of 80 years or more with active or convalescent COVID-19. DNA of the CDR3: TGTGCCACCCTGGGACAGGGAAGATATAGCAATCAGCCCCAGCATTTT. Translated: CATLGQGRYSNQPQHF.